This T cell receptor beta chain was found in a study of T cell responses to AZD1222 COVID-19 vaccine. Sequencing was performed with immunoSEQ multiplex PCR; in TCRdb, only in-frame clones are kept and a portion is missing. The sample holds some 180,000 clones, approximately 92% seen once. From germline, CDR1 is LNHDA and CDR2 SQIVND (reference sequence). Deletions cut 5 bases from V and 0 bases from J, with 7 bases between. This CDR3 spans 14 amino acids. The receptor comes from an adult who received the MenACWY meningococcal vaccine as a control. The chain carries TRBV19 and TRBJ2-2; no firm D call. The source material was peripheral blood, sampled 28 days after the second dose of the MenACWY control vaccine. CDR3 DNA: TGTGCCAGTAGTTCTAGAGCGAACACCGGGGAGCTGTTTTTT. Translating gives CASSSRANTGELFF.